Listed below are T cell receptor beta chains from one sample, sequenced in a study of cytomegalovirus exposure and HLA in healthy donors. Only in-frame clones appear in the TCRdb table, and some are missing; sequencing was by immunoSEQ multiplex PCR. The top ten hold roughly 32% of the sample, which has about 85,000 clones, over 70% seen once. Source material: PBMCs. The receptors were sampled from a man in his fifties in good health and CMV-seropositive. Each CDR3 is given with its conserved first and last residue. Fields, in order: CDR3 DNA, CDR3 protein, D gene, J gene, clone size, V gene. The D gene is left open where the match is weak. Part of the rows lack a size; the others show once, few, many or a class for expanded clones.

cdr3_nt: TGTGCCAGCAGTACCGACAGGAGCTCTGGGGCCAACGTCCTGACTTTC; cdr3_aa: CASSTDRSSGANVLTF; d_call: NA; j_call: TRBJ2-6; clone_size: NA; v_call: TRBV6-6
cdr3_nt: TGCGCCAGCAGCTTGGTAATTAGCGGGAAATGGGACACCGGGGAGCTGTTTTTT; cdr3_aa: CASSLVISGKWDTGELFF; d_call: TRBD2; j_call: TRBJ2-2; clone_size: NA; v_call: TRBV5-1
cdr3_nt: TGTGCCAGTAGACGCGTTAGCGGGATCTACAATGAGCAGTTCTTC; cdr3_aa: CASRRVSGIYNEQFF; d_call: TRBD2; j_call: TRBJ2-1; clone_size: NA; v_call: TRBV6-5
cdr3_nt: TGTGCCTGGGACACTAGCGGGAGAACTTACAATGAGCAGTTCTTC; cdr3_aa: CAWDTSGRTYNEQFF; d_call: TRBD2; j_call: TRBJ2-1; clone_size: NA; v_call: TRBV30
cdr3_nt: TGTGCCAGCAGTTACGGGCTGGACGGGAGCGCAGACACGCAGTATTTT; cdr3_aa: CASSYGLDGSADTQYF; d_call: NA; j_call: TRBJ2-3; clone_size: NA; v_call: TRBV6-5
cdr3_nt: TGTGCCTGGAGGTCTAAACAGGGGAATGAAAAACTGTTTTTT; cdr3_aa: CAWRSKQGNEKLFF; d_call: TRBD1; j_call: TRBJ1-4; clone_size: NA; v_call: TRBV30
cdr3_nt: TGCAGCGTTGGGGAACAGGGGGCCGGTGGAAATGAGCAGTTCTTC; cdr3_aa: CSVGEQGAGGNEQFF; d_call: TRBD1; j_call: TRBJ2-1; clone_size: NA; v_call: TRBV29-1
cdr3_nt: TGCGCCAGCAGCCCCCTGGAGGCGGGGAGTGAAGCTTTCTTT; cdr3_aa: CASSPLEAGSEAFF; d_call: NA; j_call: TRBJ1-1; clone_size: NA; v_call: TRBV4-3
cdr3_nt: TGCGCCAGCAGCCAATTCAGTGGCTACGAGCAGTACTTC; cdr3_aa: CASSQFSGYEQYF; d_call: NA; j_call: TRBJ2-7; clone_size: few; v_call: TRBV4-1
cdr3_nt: TGTGCCAGCAGTTTAGATCGGGACAGGGGAGTGTTCACCTTC; cdr3_aa: CASSLDRDRGVFTF; d_call: TRBD1; j_call: TRBJ1-2; clone_size: NA; v_call: TRBV27
cdr3_nt: TGTGCCAGCAGCACTTGGCGGGGGGTCACTGAAGCTTTCTTT; cdr3_aa: CASSTWRGVTEAFF; d_call: NA; j_call: TRBJ1-1; clone_size: NA; v_call: TRBV6-1
cdr3_nt: TGCGCCAGCAGCAATACAGGGGCTCGGGCCAACGGCCTGACTTTC; cdr3_aa: CASSNTGARANGLTF; d_call: TRBD1; j_call: TRBJ2-6; clone_size: NA; v_call: TRBV5-1
cdr3_nt: TGCGCCAGCAGCTTGTTAAGGACAGGGGACGAGCAGTACTTC; cdr3_aa: CASSLLRTGDEQYF; d_call: TRBD1; j_call: TRBJ2-7; clone_size: NA; v_call: TRBV5-1
cdr3_nt: TGTGCCAGCAGCCCAAGGCGGTTCTCAGATACGCAGTATTTT; cdr3_aa: CASSPRRFSDTQYF; d_call: NA; j_call: TRBJ2-3; clone_size: NA; v_call: TRBV7-9
cdr3_nt: TGTGCCAGCAGCCCAGCGGAATGGGGTGAGCAGTTCTTC; cdr3_aa: CASSPAEWGEQFF; d_call: NA; j_call: TRBJ2-1; clone_size: NA; v_call: TRBV6-1
cdr3_nt: TGTGCCAGCAGCTTGGGCGATTTAACAGATACGCAGTATTTT; cdr3_aa: CASSLGDLTDTQYF; d_call: NA; j_call: TRBJ2-3; clone_size: NA; v_call: TRBV7-6
cdr3_nt: TGTGCCCGTATACCGGGACAGGGGTTCTCTGGGGCCAACGTCCTGACTTTC; cdr3_aa: CARIPGQGFSGANVLTF; d_call: TRBD1; j_call: TRBJ2-6; clone_size: NA; v_call: TRBV30
cdr3_nt: TGTGCCAGCAGTTACTCGATTTTAGGGGTTTGGACCCAGTACTTC; cdr3_aa: CASSYSILGVWTQYF; d_call: NA; j_call: TRBJ2-5; clone_size: NA; v_call: TRBV6-5
cdr3_nt: TGTGCCAGCAGCCACCCCGATGCGGGGGCCAACTATGGCTACACCTTC; cdr3_aa: CASSHPDAGANYGYTF; d_call: NA; j_call: TRBJ1-2; clone_size: NA; v_call: TRBV7-9
cdr3_nt: TGTGCCAGCAGCCACCCGGAGGGAAGGTACGACACCGGGGAGCTGTTTTTT; cdr3_aa: CASSHPEGRYDTGELFF; d_call: NA; j_call: TRBJ2-2; clone_size: NA; v_call: TRBV4-2
cdr3_nt: TGTGCCAGCAGCACCAGGGGGCTTGGTTGGTTTACTAATGAAAAACTGTTTTTT; cdr3_aa: CASSTRGLGWFTNEKLFF; d_call: TRBD1; j_call: TRBJ1-4; clone_size: NA; v_call: TRBV7-3
cdr3_nt: TGTGCCAGCAGCCCTTCTGAACTAGCGGGAGTTTACAATGAGCAGTTCTTC; cdr3_aa: CASSPSELAGVYNEQFF; d_call: TRBD2; j_call: TRBJ2-1; clone_size: once; v_call: TRBV11-2
cdr3_nt: TGTGCCAGCAGCCTAGGGGCAGGGCAAGGTTCACCCCTCCACTTT; cdr3_aa: CASSLGAGQGSPLHF; d_call: NA; j_call: TRBJ1-6; clone_size: NA; v_call: TRBV7-2